Given below is one T cell receptor beta chain in context. Graves' hyperthyroidism was deemed stable absent ophthalmopathy progression within 18 months. This specimen comes from a study of T cells in Graves' hyperthyroidism and ophthalmopathy. Study-level information: Peripheral blood draws took place at initial diagnosis, ahead of any treatment.

CDR3 length: 15 residues. Germline CDR1 and CDR2: MNHNS and SASEGT. V lost 2 bases, J lost 3 bases, and 11 bases lay in between. The investigators amplified TCR beta CDR3 regions from RNA transcripts. When the TCR CDR3 underwent first-round RT-PCR, the HTBI primer set was used. TCRdb passed the multiplex PCR reads through MiXCR, listing each CDR3 protein once. This table holds about 520,000 distinct CDR3 sequences, less than 25% found once. The V and J genes are TRBV6-1 and TRBJ1-5, with D hard to call. The sample consisted of blood. The receptor comes from a man aged 18 to 30 with Graves' hyperthyroidism. The CDR3 region is CASSEFSVVNQPQHF. CDR3 sequence (DNA): TGTGCCAGCAGTGAATTCTCAGTGGTCAATCAGCCCCAGCATTTT.